The rows below give T cell receptor beta chains drawn from one sample of a study of shared clonotypes between healthy human individuals. Profiled with immunoSEQ multiplex PCR; TCRdb holds only in-frame clones, not every one. In the table there are roughly 1.5 million clones, roughly 98% of which are singletons. Sequenced: naive CD4+ T cells sorted from blood. The receptors originated from a man aged 25-45 years in good health. The CDR3 runs from the conserved cysteine through the conserved F or W. The D gene is left open where the match is weak. Only part of the rows carry a size: once, few, many, or a class if the clone is expanded.

J | size | V | D | DNA | CDR3
TRBJ2-7 | NA | TRBV7-9 | TRBD1 | TGTGCCAGCAGCTCCCGGACAGGTATCTACGAGCAGTACTTC | CASSSRTGIYEQYF
TRBJ1-4 | NA | TRBV28 | NA | TGTGCCAGCAGTCTCCCGGCCCGACGGGTACTGTTTTTT | CASSLPARRVLFF
TRBJ1-2 | NA | TRBV28 | NA | TGTGCCAGCGCTTTCTCCTCGGATGGCTACACCTTC | CASAFSSDGYTF
TRBJ2-1 | once | TRBV7-2 | TRBD1 | TGTGCCAGCAGCTTAATAGACAGGGTCGGGGCTGAGCAGTTCTTC | CASSLIDRVGAEQFF
TRBJ2-7 | NA | TRBV2 | NA | TGTGCCAGCAATCACGAGAAGGCCGCTAACTACGAGCAGTACTTC | CASNHEKAANYEQYF
TRBJ2-1 | once | TRBV5-1 | NA | TGCGCCAGCAGCTTGGATCGGGGGTCTGAGCAGTTCTTC | CASSLDRGSEQFF
TRBJ1-3 | NA | TRBV10-1 | NA | TGCGCCAGCAGTGAGTCTCAGGGGCCTGGAAACACCATATATTTT | CASSESQGPGNTIYF
TRBJ2-7 | NA | TRBV21-1 | NA | TGTGCCAGCACCCAGAGGGACGGGAGCTCCTACGAGCAGTACTTC | CASTQRDGSSYEQYF
TRBJ1-4 | NA | TRBV7-6 | NA | TGTGCCAGCAGCCTCGGGACGGTGAATGAAAAACTGTTTTTT | CASSLGTVNEKLFF
TRBJ2-3 | once | TRBV5-1 | TRBD2 | TGCGCCAGCAGCTCTCACGTCGGGACTAGCGGGAGGGAGAGCACAGATACGCAGTATTTT | CASSSHVGTSGRESTDTQYF
TRBJ1-5 | few | TRBV18 | NA | TGTGCCAGCTCACCGAATCGACGGCCCAATCAGCCCCAGCATTTT | CASSPNRRPNQPQHF
TRBJ2-7 | once | TRBV7-6 | NA | TGTGCCAGCAGCTTAGCCTTGGACCCAGGGTACGAGCAGTACTTC | CASSLALDPGYEQYF
TRBJ1-2 | NA | TRBV14 | NA | TGTGCCAGCAGCCGAGGTTTTCAAGGCTATGGCTACACCTTC | CASSRGFQGYGYTF
TRBJ2-7 | once | TRBV9 | NA | TGTGCCAGCAGCCCCCTAGGAGGGACAAATACCTACGAGCAGTACTTC | CASSPLGGTNTYEQYF
TRBJ1-3 | NA | TRBV2 | NA | TGTGCCAGCAGTGAAGGCAGGGGCGGTGGAAACACCATATATTTT | CASSEGRGGGNTIYF
TRBJ2-3 | NA | TRBV9 | NA | TGTGCCAGCAGCGCATTAGGGTTGAATACGCAGTATTTT | CASSALGLNTQYF
TRBJ2-5 | NA | TRBV5-4 | TRBD1 | TGTGCCAGCAGCTTAGGGGACAGGGTCGGAGGGGAGACCCAGTACTTC | CASSLGDRVGGETQYF
TRBJ2-2 | NA | TRBV18 | TRBD2 | TGTGCCAGCTCACCCAAGGCCGTAGCGGGAGTGGTCGGGGAGCTGTTTTTT | CASSPKAVAGVVGELFF
TRBJ2-1 | NA | TRBV6-1 | TRBD1 | TGTGCCAGCTCCCCGACAGGGTGGCCTTCCAATGAGCAGTTCTTC | CASSPTGWPSNEQFF
TRBJ2-5 | once | TRBV9 | TRBD1 | TGTGCCAGCAGCGCTCGACAGGGAGAGACCCAGTACTTC | CASSARQGETQYF
TRBJ2-5 | NA | TRBV9 | NA | TGTGCCAGCAGCGGGGGGGCGGCAGAGACCCAGTACTTC | CASSGGAAETQYF
TRBJ2-1 | NA | TRBV5-8 | TRBD1 | TGTGCCAGCACCGCCGGGACAGGGCCCTACAATGAGCAGTTCTTC | CASTAGTGPYNEQFF
TRBJ2-5 | NA | TRBV11-3 | TRBD1 | TGTGCCAGCAGCTTAGGTCCGGGACAGGGTTTGGAGACCCAGTACTTC | CASSLGPGQGLETQYF
TRBJ2-1 | NA | TRBV18 | TRBD1 | TGTGCCAGCTCACCAAGGGGACAGGCCTACAATGAGCAGTTCTTC | CASSPRGQAYNEQFF